This T cell receptor (beta chain) appears in the sequencing data of a study of CXCR3-negative and CXCR3-positive naive CD8 T cells. cDNA libraries for TRB were generated by 5' RACE incorporating UMI labels. TCRdb reprocessed the 5' RACE reads and stores each CDR3 protein as one record, lacking DNA. Its clone listing holds more than 45,000 distinct CDR3 sequences. Germline V lookup: CDR1 SGHDT, CDR2 YYEEEE. The CDR3 consists of 16 residues. This clonotype was obtained from a human donor in good health. Some clones in this sample may be carry-over from other donors' samples. This chain joins TRBV5-6 and TRBJ2-2; TCRdb's D call, TRBD2, is unchecked because there is no DNA. The specimen sequenced was naive CXCR3- CD8+ T cells from blood. This sample's subset: CD45RO-CCR7+CD27+CD95- naive CD8+ T cells lacking CXCR3 (TNR3-). CDR3 region: CASSQQTSGGTGELFF.